This T cell receptor (beta chain) originates from a study of shared clonotypes between healthy human individuals. Study overall: Ranging from 18 to 49 in age, donors were a couple of women and a few men. Per-donor plates numbered three CD4 naive, three CD4 memory, two CD8 naive and one CD8 memory.

Study results and limitations: The study's rarefaction showed incomplete sorted-subset sequencing despite large depth.

The repertoire was sequenced with immunoSEQ multiplex PCR; TCRdb's copy has only in-frame clones and lacks some. The data show some 2.3 million clones, just over 90% seen once. In this sample, this clone turned up once. The antigen remains unidentified. The healthy adult donors were HIV-negative and reported no recent acute infections or vaccinations. The CDR3 spans 15 residues. Germline CDR1 reads MGHRA; CDR2 reads YSYEKL. Trimming took 3 bases from V and 7 from J, leaving 15 bases between them. The rearrangement uses TRBV4-1 and TRBJ1-4; possible D gene TRBD1, 6 bases. Sequencing used naive CD4+ T cells from PBMCs. Subset: CD45RA+ positively selected. This clonotype was sampled from a man between 18 and 35 years old in good health. Some clones in this sample may be carry-over from other donors' samples. CDR3 residues: CASSQTPGVGEKLFF. The CDR3 region has the DNA TGCGCCAGCAGCCAGACGCCAGGGGTAGGTGAAAAACTGTTTTTT.